The rows below give T cell receptor beta chains drawn from one sample of a study of OX40 agonist ivuxolimab in advanced cancers. Method: immunoSEQ multiplex PCR; TCRdb's copy keeps in-frame clones and lacks some. The sample records tens of thousands of clones, approximately 86% being singletons. The sample consisted of CD4+ or CD8+ T cells sorted from blood, taken in a trial of the OX40 agonist ivuxolimab. The receptors derive from an adult with an advanced solid tumor such as melanoma, head and neck, liver or kidney cancer. Both conserved end residues are part of each CDR3. D genes are given only for firm matches. Expanded clones are given a class, and other clones once, few, many or no size at all.

TRBV29-1	TRBJ2-1	TRBD2	once	TGCAGCGTTGATAGGCTAGCGGACAATGAGCAGTTCTTC	CSVDRLADNEQFF
TRBV6-6	TRBJ1-1	-	-	TGTGCCAGCAGTTACGTAATGGATCGCACTGAAGCTTTCTTT	CASSYVMDRTEAFF
TRBV11-2	TRBJ1-2	-	-	TGTGCCAGCAGCTCGGTTGGCGCCCGAACTCGAAACTATGGCTACACCTTC	CASSSVGARTRNYGYTF
TRBV27	TRBJ2-7	TRBD1	few	TGTGCCAGCAGTCCGCGGACAGGGTTCGACGAGCAGTACTTC	CASSPRTGFDEQYF
TRBV7-9	TRBJ1-4	-	-	TGTGCCAGCAGCTCTGGGGCAACTAATGAAAAACTGTTTTTT	CASSSGATNEKLFF
TRBV5-1	TRBJ2-7	-	-	TGCGCCAGCAGCTTGTCCGGCTACGAGCAGTACTTC	CASSLSGYEQYF
TRBV6-1	TRBJ2-5	-	once	TGTGCCAGCAGCCACAAAGGGGTCCAAGAGACCCAGTACTTC	CASSHKGVQETQYF
TRBV14	TRBJ2-2	TRBD2	-	TGTGCCAGCAGCTTAGCGGGAGAAGATACCGGGGAGCTGTTTTTT	CASSLAGEDTGELFF
TRBV19	TRBJ1-5	-	-	TGTGCCAGTAGTATAATCGGGGATCAGCCCCAGCATTTT	CASSIIGDQPQHF
TRBV20-1	TRBJ2-1	-	-	TGCAGTGCCCACGTCCTGGTTGAGCAGTTCTTC	CSAHVLVEQFF
TRBV6-5	TRBJ2-1	-	-	TGTGCCAGCAGTTACTCGAACGTGAGGGCCAACAATGAGCAGTTCTTC	CASSYSNVRANNEQFF
TRBV4-2	TRBJ2-5	TRBD2	-	TGTGCCAGCAGCCAAGAGGGAGGGCTCGCGGTCCAAGAGACCCAGTACTTC	CASSQEGGLAVQETQYF
TRBV7-3	TRBJ2-1	-	-	TGTGCCAGCAGCTTAATTGGGCAGAACGATGAGCAGTTCTTC	CASSLIGQNDEQFF
TRBV28	TRBJ2-7	-	-	TGTGCCACCAAGGGATCAAGTTGGAACGAGCAGTACTTC	CATKGSSWNEQYF
TRBV7-2	TRBJ2-3	-	-	TGTGCTGGTGGCGAGCTTAGCACAGATACGCAGTATTTT	CAGGELSTDTQYF
TRBV11-2	TRBJ1-3	-	-	TGTGCCAGTTCAGGTATCTCTGGAAACACCATATATTTT	CASSGISGNTIYF
TRBV4-3	TRBJ2-1	-	few	TGCGCCAGCAGCCAAGAATCCGAGGGAGCCTACAATGAGCAGTTCTTC	CASSQESEGAYNEQFF
TRBV11-3	TRBJ2-7	TRBD1	-	TGTGCCAGCAGCTTAGTAGCTCCCCGCCAGGGGGCAGCCTACGAGCAGTACTTC	CASSLVAPRQGAAYEQYF
TRBV5-1	TRBJ2-1	TRBD1	-	TGCGCCAGCAGCCCCGGACAGGGCTACAATGAGCAGTTCTTC	CASSPGQGYNEQFF
TRBV19	TRBJ1-5	-	-	TGTGCCAGTAGTATAGCAGGGATCGGCAATCAGCCCCAGCATTTT	CASSIAGIGNQPQHF
TRBV7-2	TRBJ2-7	TRBD2	-	TGTGCCAGCAGCCAGACTAGCGTCGAGCAGTACTTC	CASSQTSVEQYF
TRBV18	TRBJ2-6	-	-	TGTGCCAGCTCACCCCTCCCCCTCTCTGGGGCCAACGTCCTGACTTTC	CASSPLPLSGANVLTF
TRBV2	TRBJ2-1	-	-	TGTGCCAGCAAAGTTAGGCGGGATAGGTACAATGAGCAGTTCTTC	CASKVRRDRYNEQFF
TRBV6-6	TRBJ1-5	-	-	TGTGCCAGCAGTCACCAAGCCCCGAGGGATCAGCCCCAGCATTTT	CASSHQAPRDQPQHF
TRBV5-1	TRBJ1-2	-	few	TGCGCCAGCAGCCCACAGACCATACCGGGGAACTATGGCTACACCTTC	CASSPQTIPGNYGYTF
TRBV28	TRBJ1-1	TRBD1	-	TGTGCCAGCAGGACAGGGTCCCCATGGGGTGAAGCTTTCTTT	CASRTGSPWGEAFF
TRBV4-3	TRBJ2-7	-	-	TGCGCCAGCAGCCAAGAAAGTGGACGATACTACGAGCAGTACTTC	CASSQESGRYYEQYF
TRBV6-5	TRBJ2-5	TRBD2	-	TGTGCCAGCAGTTACGCACTAGCGGGGGAGACCCAGTACTTC	CASSYALAGETQYF
TRBV5-4	TRBJ2-5	TRBD1	-	TGTGCCAGCAGCTCGCGACAGGGCTTAGAGACCCAGTACTTC	CASSSRQGLETQYF
TRBV5-1	TRBJ2-5	TRBD2	-	TGCGCCAGCAGCCCGATGACCCGGACTAGCGGGCTCGGGGAGACCCAGTACTTC	CASSPMTRTSGLGETQYF
TRBV19	TRBJ2-1	-	-	TGTGCCAGTAGTAAGATAACGGGTGAGCAGTTCTTC	CASSKITGEQFF
TRBV6-5	TRBJ2-7	TRBD2	-	TGTGCCAGCAGCCCCCCTGCGGGGGACGAGCAGTACTTC	CASSPPAGDEQYF